What follows are 19 T cell receptor beta chains derived from one specimen sequenced in a study of regulatory T cells in long-lasting Graves disease. Time point: persistent/refractory GD, antithyroid drugs over 5 years with positive TRAb. RNA from PBMCs was the source of the TCR library. Through Arm-PCR of CDR3 regions and iRepertoire HTBI primers, TCR beta libraries were built. TCRdb re-called the multiplex PCR reads with MiXCR, one entry per CDR3 protein. The table includes around 400,000 distinct CDR3 sequences, around a quarter detected once. This specimen consisted of peripheral blood mononuclear cells (PBMCs), obtained when the disease was refractory, from a patient treated with antithyroid drugs. These receptors came from a female donor with Graves disease.

A remark on this clonotype: This may arise from a read error, as a much more abundant clone is one base away. V gene TRBV2 combines with J gene TRBJ2-7, with no clear D. CDR1 and CDR2 from the germline V gene are SNHLY and FYNNEI. This CDR3 comprises 14 residues. The CDR3 reads CASSKATHSYEQYF. The CDR3 bases are TGTGCCAGCAGTAAAGCGACACACTCCTACGAGCAGTACTTC.

This clonotype came up many times. The genes are TRBV7-2 and TRBJ1-2, with 11 nucleotides matching TRBD1. After removal of 5 bases from V and 5 bases from J, the junction contained 10 bases not matched to a gene. The CDR3 has 16 residues. CDR1 is SGHTA and CDR2 is FQGNSA in the germline V gene. DNA of the CDR3: TGTGCCAGCAGCCAACGCAGGACAGGGGGCATTTATGGCTACACCTTC. This translates into CASSQRRTGGIYGYTF.

The rearrangement uses TRBV2 and TRBJ2-1, with 7 positions matching TRBD1. V was pared by 6 bases and J by 0 bases, with 11 bases of the junction left unmatched. CDR3 length: 17 residues. The germline V gene encodes CDR1 SNHLY and CDR2 FYNNEI. The CDR3 sequence: CASRLTGTASSYNEQFF. CDR3 in DNA: TGTGCCAGCAGACTAACCGGGACAGCTAGCTCCTACAATGAGCAGTTCTTC. Together with reference TRBV2 and TRBJ2-1, the CDR3 gives the full variable domain: EPEVTQTPSHQVTQMGQEVILRCVPISNHLYFYWYRQILGQKVEFLVSFYNNEISEKSEIFDDQFSVERPDGSNFTLKIRSTKLEDSAMYFCASRLTGTASSYNEQFFGPGTRLTVL.

To note about this clonotype: A read error may be the cause here, since a much bigger clone is one base away. This chain links TRBV19 with TRBJ1-2; TRBD1 might be the D (5 bases). The V gene's germline CDR1 is LNHDA and CDR2 SQIVND (reference sequence). The CDR3 covers 14 residues. The CDR3 nucleotides are TGTGCCAGTACGGCGGGGAGGACAAACTATGGCTACGCCTTC. Residues: CASTAGRTNYGYAF. Full variable domain (rest looked up from reference TRBV19 and TRBJ1-2): DGGITQSPKYLFRKEGQNVTLSCEQNLNHDAMYWYRQDPGQGLRLIYYSQIVNDFQKGDIAEGYSVSREKKESFPLTVTSAQKNPTAFYLCASTAGRTNYGYAFGSGTRLTVV.

There are many counts of this clonotype. The chain uses TRBV20-1 and TRBJ1-1; a possible D gene is TRBD1 (5 bases). The CDR3 length is 13 residues. V was pared by 7 bases and J by 4 bases, with 16 bases between. The germline gives CDR1 DFQATT, CDR2 SNEGSKA (reference sequence). In DNA form, the CDR3 reads TGCAGTGTTAAAGGACATCGTGCCACTGAAGCTTTCTTT. It codes for CSVKGHRATEAFF.

Comments on this clonotype: A much larger clone differs from this one at a single base, so this may be a read error. CDR3 loop: CASSCEPGSPEQYF. The CDR3 DNA is TGTGCCAGCAGTTGCGAACCAGGGTCGCCCGAGCAGTACTTC. The J gene is TRBJ2-7, the V gene TRBV7-2, with D possibly TRBD1 on 5 matching bases. The CDR3 loop spans 14 amino acids. Trimming removed 6 bases at V and 6 bases at J, with 18 bases between. Germline V gene data show CDR1 as SGHTA and CDR2 as FQGNSA.

This clonotype was detected only a few times. The chain couples TRBV6-1 to TRBJ2-2; possibly TRBD2 for D (6 bases). Trimming cost V 6 bases and J 2 bases, with 13 bases left between them. The germline V gene encodes CDR1 MNHNS and CDR2 SASEGT. The CDR3 runs 15 residues. The CDR3 coding sequence is TGTGCCAGCAGCTTCGGACTACTTAACACCGGGGAGCTGTTTTTT. Translation: CASSFGLLNTGELFF.

This chain joins TRBV9 and TRBJ1-1; D unresolved. In germline, CDR1 is SGDLS, CDR2 YYNGEE. Trimming removed 4 bases at V and 4 bases at J, with 17 bases between. The CDR3 is 15 residues long. The DNA of the CDR3 is TGTGCCAGCAGCAAAGGAGGGAACATGGGCACTGAAGCTTTCTTT. Its translation: CASSKGGNMGTEAFF.

The gene calls are TRBV24-1 and TRBJ2-6, with D possibly called TRBD1 or TRBD2 (5 bases each). The germline V and J ends were trimmed by 4 bases and 0 bases, with 9 bases remaining between them. Germline V CDR1 and CDR2: KGHDR, SFDVKD. This CDR3 is 16 amino acids long. In DNA, the CDR3 is TGTGCCACCAGTGACAGGGACGGCTCTGGGGCCAACGTCCTGACTTTC. Its translation: CATSDRDGSGANVLTF.

This clonotype was seen repeatedly, ten times or more. V and J are TRBV2 and TRBJ1-2; D is possibly TRBD1 (6 bases). Deletions cut 7 bases from V and 5 bases from J, with 14 bases between. Looked up from germline, CDR1 is SNHLY and CDR2 is FYNNEI. The length of the CDR3 is 13 residues. This CDR3 reads CASIDRPVYGYTF. The CDR3 DNA sequence: TGTGCCAGCATTGACAGGCCGGTATATGGCTACACCTTC.

This clonotype was counted at least ten times. The chain links TRBV6-1 to TRBJ2-6, with D unclear. Trimming took off 7 bases at V and 0 bases at J, with 10 bases between the two ends. The CDR3 loop spans 15 amino acids. Germline values: CDR1 MNHNS, CDR2 SASEGT. CDR3 region: CASTRAFSGANVLTF. In DNA, the CDR3 is TGTGCCAGCACTAGAGCCTTCTCTGGGGCCAACGTCCTGACTTTC.

The V gene is TRBV20-1, the J gene TRBJ2-5; no reliable D call. The germline CDR1 and CDR2 sequences are DFQATT and SNEGSKA (reference sequence). V was pared by 3 bases and J by 2 bases, with 7 bases between. The CDR3 loop spans 12 amino acids. The CDR3: CSASPEQETQYF. In DNA form, the CDR3 reads TGCAGTGCTAGCCCGGAGCAAGAGACCCAGTACTTC.

The chain combines TRBV10-3 with TRBJ2-5, with a possible D match to TRBD2 (5 bases). The length of the CDR3 is 12 residues. V was trimmed by 6 bases and J by 5 bases, leaving 10 bases between them. The germline V gene has CDR1 ENHRY and CDR2 SYGVKD. CDR3: CAIRDSVETQYF. CDR3 bases: TGTGCCATCAGGGATAGCGTGGAGACCCAGTACTTC.

V gene TRBV6-5 combines with J gene TRBJ1-2; D uncertain. V lost 0 bases, J lost 1 base, and 6 bases lay in between. Germline values: CDR1 MNHEY, CDR2 SVGAGI. This CDR3 is 14 amino acids long. CDR3 residues: CASSYSTLNYGYTF. The CDR3 coding sequence is TGTGCCAGCAGTTACTCTACACTTAACTATGGCTACACCTTC.

The V and J genes are TRBV6-2 or TRBV6-3 and TRBJ2-7; 9 nucleotides agree with TRBD2. CDR3 size: 16 residues. The germline CDR1 and CDR2 sequences are MNHEY and SVGEGT. With V trimmed by 5 bases and J by 4 bases, 12 bases remained unmatched. CDR3: CASSRILSGSLYEQYF. The CDR3 DNA sequence: TGTGCCAGCAGTCGAATCCTTAGCGGGAGCTTATACGAGCAGTACTTC.

This clonotype has only a few counts. V and J are TRBV29-1 and TRBJ2-7; weak D call: TRBD2 (5 bases). This CDR3 is 14 amino acids long. Germline loops: CDR1 SQVTM, CDR2 ANQGSEA. Deletions cut 6 bases from V and 7 bases from J, with 22 bases between. The DNA of the CDR3 is TGCAGCGTGATCCCAATGGTTTTCACGGGAGAGCAGTACTTC. It specifies CSVIPMVFTGEQYF.

This clonotype turned up a few times. The V and J genes are TRBV10-1 and TRBJ2-7, with D possibly TRBD1 on 6 matching bases. Trimming left V 4 bases short and J 6 bases short, with 16 bases between. The CDR3 sequence is 14 residues long. Germline loops: CDR1 WNHNN, CDR2 SYGVQD (reference sequence). As DNA, the CDR3 is TGCGCCAGCAGTGCGGACTGCAGAGGGGGCGAGCAGTACTTC. The encoded protein is CASSADCRGGEQYF.

The V gene is TRBV19, the J gene TRBJ1-5; D call uncertain. V shed 5 bases and J shed 11 bases, with 13 bases lying between them. The germline V gene has CDR1 LNHDA and CDR2 SQIVND (reference sequence). This CDR3 spans 12 amino acids. As DNA, the CDR3 is TGTGCCAGTAGTCCCGACACGTCGGCCCAGCATTTT. This sequence encodes CASSPDTSAQHF. The whole variable domain, filled in from reference TRBV19 and TRBJ1-5, reads DGGITQSPKYLFRKEGQNVTLSCEQNLNHDAMYWYRQDPGQGLRLIYYSQIVNDFQKGDIAEGYSVSREKKESFPLTVTSAQKNPTAFYLCASSPDTSAQHFGDGTRLSIL.

This clonotype was picked up many times. V gene TRBV2 combines with J gene TRBJ1-2, with D tentatively TRBD1 (5 bases). This CDR3 spans 14 amino acids. V was shortened by 6 bases and J by 1 base, with 12 bases between the two germline ends. In germline, CDR1 is SNHLY, CDR2 FYNNEI. The CDR3 spells CASSAGRSNYGYTF. The CDR3 DNA is TGTGCCAGCAGCGCGGGGCGGAGTAACTATGGCTACACCTTC.